Listed below are T cell receptor beta chains from one sample, sequenced in a study of blood T cell repertoires in COVID-19. Produced via immunoSEQ multiplex PCR; TCRdb's table is partial and in-frame only. The sample lists approximately 310,000 clones, 70% to 90% occurring once. Sequencing was done on a sample of PBMCs or T cells enriched from blood (not recorded which). The receptor set was obtained from a man between 25 and 39 years old who had recovered from COVID-19. CDR3s include the opening cysteine and the closing phenylalanine or tryptophan. The D gene is left open where the match is weak. A clone size is listed for some rows: how often the clone was seen (once, few, many), or a class if it is expanded.

CDR3 length: 15
V gene: TRBV3-1/TRBV3-2
D gene: TRBD2
clone size: -
J gene: TRBJ2-3
CDR3 protein: CASSQFSGESDTQYF
CDR3 DNA: TGTGCCAGCAGCCAATTCAGCGGGGAATCAGATACGCAGTATTTT

CDR3 length: 12
V gene: TRBV5-1
D gene: -
clone size: -
J gene: TRBJ2-7
CDR3 protein: CASSLGISEQYF
CDR3 DNA: TGCGCCAGCAGCTTGGGTATCTCCGAGCAGTACTTC

CDR3 length: 15
V gene: TRBV9
D gene: TRBD1
clone size: -
J gene: TRBJ1-6
CDR3 protein: CASSVRTGIGSPLHF
CDR3 DNA: TGTGCCAGCAGCGTACGGACAGGGATCGGCTCACCCCTCCACTTT

CDR3 length: 15
V gene: TRBV18
D gene: -
clone size: -
J gene: TRBJ1-1
CDR3 protein: CASSPVVALNTEAFF
CDR3 DNA: TGTGCCAGCTCACCAGTGGTAGCCTTGAACACTGAAGCTTTCTTT

CDR3 length: 14
V gene: TRBV19
D gene: TRBD1
clone size: -
J gene: TRBJ1-5
CDR3 protein: CASSPGQGNQPQHF
CDR3 DNA: TGTGCCAGTAGCCCGGGACAGGGCAATCAGCCCCAGCATTTT

CDR3 length: 14
V gene: TRBV6-1
D gene: -
clone size: -
J gene: TRBJ1-4
CDR3 protein: CASSEDRVNEKLFF
CDR3 DNA: TGTGCCAGCAGTGAAGACAGGGTCAACGAAAAACTGTTTTTT

CDR3 length: 13
V gene: TRBV19
D gene: -
clone size: -
J gene: TRBJ1-2
CDR3 protein: CASSIVQNYGYTF
CDR3 DNA: TGTGCCAGTAGTATCGTCCAGAACTATGGCTACACCTTC

CDR3 length: 14
V gene: TRBV7-2
D gene: -
clone size: -
J gene: TRBJ2-7
CDR3 protein: CASSWQDRHREQYF
CDR3 DNA: TGTGCCAGCAGCTGGCAGGATAGGCATCGCGAGCAGTACTTC

CDR3 length: 14
V gene: TRBV19
D gene: TRBD1
clone size: few
J gene: TRBJ2-5
CDR3 protein: CASSLLGTEETQYF
CDR3 DNA: TGTGCCAGTAGTCTCCTGGGGACAGAAGAGACCCAGTACTTC

CDR3 length: 12
V gene: TRBV2
D gene: -
clone size: -
J gene: TRBJ1-2
CDR3 protein: CASSRGGYGYTF
CDR3 DNA: TGTGCCAGCAGCAGGGGTGGCTATGGCTACACCTTC

CDR3 length: 15
V gene: TRBV3-1/TRBV3-2
D gene: -
clone size: -
J gene: TRBJ2-2
CDR3 protein: CASSHRAANTGELFF
CDR3 DNA: TGTGCCAGCAGCCACAGGGCCGCGAACACCGGGGAGCTGTTTTTT

CDR3 length: 16
V gene: TRBV5-8
D gene: TRBD1
clone size: -
J gene: TRBJ1-2
CDR3 protein: CASSLVSGQGTAGYTF
CDR3 DNA: TGTGCCAGCAGCTTGGTTAGCGGACAGGGGACGGCCGGCTACACCTTC

CDR3 length: 14
V gene: TRBV6-1
D gene: TRBD1
clone size: -
J gene: TRBJ2-7
CDR3 protein: CASSEDRGSYEQYF
CDR3 DNA: TGTGCCAGCAGTGAAGACAGGGGATCCTACGAGCAGTACTTC

CDR3 length: 16
V gene: TRBV7-2
D gene: -
clone size: -
J gene: TRBJ1-6
CDR3 protein: CASSFRIRVVNSPLHF
CDR3 DNA: TGTGCCAGCAGCTTCAGGATCAGGGTAGTAAATTCACCCCTCCACTTT

CDR3 length: 10
V gene: TRBV30
D gene: -
clone size: few
J gene: TRBJ1-2
CDR3 protein: CAWRRGGYTF
CDR3 DNA: TGTGCCTGGCGTCGAGGGGGCTACACCTTC

CDR3 length: 15
V gene: TRBV7-9
D gene: -
clone size: once
J gene: TRBJ2-3
CDR3 protein: CASSLMAVGTDTQYF
CDR3 DNA: TGTGCCAGCAGCTTAATGGCGGTGGGCACAGATACGCAGTATTTT

CDR3 length: 14
V gene: TRBV27
D gene: -
clone size: -
J gene: TRBJ1-3
CDR3 protein: CASSPRGRPNTIYF
CDR3 DNA: TGTGCCAGCAGTCCCAGAGGCCGCCCAAACACCATATATTTT

CDR3 length: 14
V gene: TRBV19
D gene: -
clone size: once
J gene: TRBJ1-1
CDR3 protein: CASSIVGGLTEAFF
CDR3 DNA: TGTGCCAGTAGTATAGTCGGTGGGCTCACTGAAGCTTTCTTT

CDR3 length: 13
V gene: TRBV19
D gene: TRBD1
clone size: -
J gene: TRBJ1-2
CDR3 protein: CASSKGQGGGYTF
CDR3 DNA: TGTGCCAGTAGTAAAGGACAGGGAGGGGGCTACACCTTC

CDR3 length: 12
V gene: TRBV7-9
D gene: -
clone size: once
J gene: TRBJ1-2
CDR3 protein: CASSTGYYGYTF
CDR3 DNA: TGTGCCAGCAGCACCGGGTATTATGGCTACACCTTC

CDR3 length: 16
V gene: TRBV9
D gene: TRBD2
clone size: -
J gene: TRBJ2-1
CDR3 protein: CASSPGTSGVPGEQFF
CDR3 DNA: TGTGCCAGCAGCCCTGGGACTAGCGGGGTCCCAGGTGAGCAGTTCTTC

CDR3 length: 14
V gene: TRBV5-1
D gene: TRBD1
clone size: -
J gene: TRBJ2-1
CDR3 protein: CASSSGTGGNEQFF
CDR3 DNA: TGCGCCAGCAGCTCCGGGACAGGGGGCAATGAGCAGTTCTTC

CDR3 length: 16
V gene: TRBV7-2
D gene: TRBD2
clone size: -
J gene: TRBJ2-3
CDR3 protein: CASSQAGGGLGDTQYF
CDR3 DNA: TGTGCCAGCAGCCAAGCAGGCGGGGGGCTTGGGGATACGCAGTATTTT

CDR3 length: 14
V gene: TRBV5-8
D gene: -
clone size: few
J gene: TRBJ2-1
CDR3 protein: CASRDRLSYNEQFF
CDR3 DNA: TGTGCCAGCAGAGACAGACTCTCCTACAATGAGCAGTTCTTC

CDR3 length: 13
V gene: TRBV19
D gene: TRBD1
clone size: once
J gene: TRBJ1-4
CDR3 protein: CASSINRGEKLFF
CDR3 DNA: TGTGCCAGTAGTATAAACAGGGGTGAAAAACTGTTTTTT

CDR3 length: 15
V gene: TRBV6-5
D gene: TRBD2
clone size: few
J gene: TRBJ2-1
CDR3 protein: CASSYAGGPNNEQFF
CDR3 DNA: TGTGCCAGCAGTTACGCGGGGGGCCCTAACAATGAGCAGTTCTTC

CDR3 length: 12
V gene: TRBV29-1
D gene: TRBD1
clone size: -
J gene: TRBJ1-1
CDR3 protein: CSVGDRNTEAFF
CDR3 DNA: TGCAGCGTTGGGGACAGGAACACTGAAGCTTTCTTT

CDR3 length: 13
V gene: TRBV7-9
D gene: TRBD1
clone size: -
J gene: TRBJ1-1
CDR3 protein: CASSRSGTGPAFF
CDR3 DNA: TGTGCCAGCAGCCGCTCCGGGACAGGGCCAGCTTTCTTT

CDR3 length: 14
V gene: TRBV30
D gene: -
clone size: -
J gene: TRBJ2-7
CDR3 protein: CAWSVGGVTNEQYF
CDR3 DNA: TGTGCCTGGAGTGTAGGGGGAGTGACTAACGAGCAGTACTTC

CDR3 length: 14
V gene: TRBV2
D gene: TRBD1
clone size: -
J gene: TRBJ1-2
CDR3 protein: CASLRDSPTGPYTF
CDR3 DNA: TGTGCCAGCCTCCGGGACAGCCCGACGGGGCCCTACACCTTC

CDR3 length: 14
V gene: TRBV5-6
D gene: -
clone size: -
J gene: TRBJ2-3
CDR3 protein: CASSLDRRTDTQYF
CDR3 DNA: TGTGCCAGCAGCTTGGATCGGAGGACAGATACGCAGTATTTT

CDR3 length: 14
V gene: TRBV4-3
D gene: -
clone size: -
J gene: TRBJ1-5
CDR3 protein: CASSQEVQNQPQHF
CDR3 DNA: TGCGCCAGCAGCCAAGAAGTACAAAATCAGCCCCAGCATTTT

CDR3 length: 15
V gene: TRBV7-6
D gene: -
clone size: once
J gene: TRBJ2-3
CDR3 protein: CASSYGQGHTDTQYF
CDR3 DNA: TGTGCCAGCAGCTACGGTCAGGGGCACACAGATACGCAGTATTTT

CDR3 length: 14
V gene: TRBV9
D gene: -
clone size: -
J gene: TRBJ1-2
CDR3 protein: CASSVEQGHYGYTF
CDR3 DNA: TGTGCCAGCAGCGTTGAACAGGGACACTATGGCTACACCTTC

CDR3 length: 15
V gene: TRBV18
D gene: -
clone size: -
J gene: TRBJ1-4
CDR3 protein: CASSPISSVNEKLFF
CDR3 DNA: TGTGCCAGCTCACCAATATCCAGCGTCAATGAAAAACTGTTTTTT

CDR3 length: 12
V gene: TRBV18
D gene: -
clone size: -
J gene: TRBJ2-1
CDR3 protein: CASSPNGNEQFF
CDR3 DNA: TGTGCCAGCTCACCCAACGGCAATGAGCAGTTCTTC

CDR3 length: 14
V gene: TRBV18
D gene: -
clone size: -
J gene: TRBJ1-2
CDR3 protein: CASSPRQANYGYTF
CDR3 DNA: TGTGCCAGCTCACCACGACAGGCTAACTATGGCTACACCTTC

CDR3 length: 14
V gene: TRBV10-3
D gene: -
clone size: -
J gene: TRBJ2-3
CDR3 protein: CAISGIRGIDTQYF
CDR3 DNA: TGTGCCATCAGTGGAATAAGAGGTATAGATACGCAGTATTTT

CDR3 length: 13
V gene: TRBV7-3
D gene: -
clone size: -
J gene: TRBJ2-1
CDR3 protein: CASSLTQGNEQFF
CDR3 DNA: TGTGCCAGCAGCTTAACTCAGGGTAATGAGCAGTTCTTC

CDR3 length: 16
V gene: TRBV18
D gene: -
clone size: -
J gene: TRBJ1-6
CDR3 protein: CASSLTGSSYNSPLHF
CDR3 DNA: TGTGCCAGCTCACTAACAGGGAGCTCCTATAATTCACCCCTCCACTTT

CDR3 length: 17
V gene: TRBV27
D gene: TRBD2
clone size: -
J gene: TRBJ2-1
CDR3 protein: CASSPLGTSGGNNEQFF
CDR3 DNA: TGTGCCAGCAGTCCCCTAGGGACTAGCGGGGGAAACAATGAGCAGTTCTTC

CDR3 length: 15
V gene: TRBV3-1/TRBV3-2
D gene: TRBD2
clone size: -
J gene: TRBJ2-5
CDR3 protein: CASSQGLALRETQYF
CDR3 DNA: TGTGCCAGCAGCCAGGGACTAGCGTTGCGGGAGACCCAGTACTTC

CDR3 length: 15
V gene: TRBV27
D gene: TRBD1
clone size: few
J gene: TRBJ2-1
CDR3 protein: CASSLYGTDYNEQFF
CDR3 DNA: TGTGCCAGCAGTTTATATGGGACAGACTACAATGAGCAGTTCTTC

CDR3 length: 14
V gene: TRBV7-8
D gene: -
clone size: -
J gene: TRBJ1-3
CDR3 protein: CASRRTVSGNTIYF
CDR3 DNA: TGTGCCAGCAGACGAACAGTTTCCGGAAACACCATATATTTT